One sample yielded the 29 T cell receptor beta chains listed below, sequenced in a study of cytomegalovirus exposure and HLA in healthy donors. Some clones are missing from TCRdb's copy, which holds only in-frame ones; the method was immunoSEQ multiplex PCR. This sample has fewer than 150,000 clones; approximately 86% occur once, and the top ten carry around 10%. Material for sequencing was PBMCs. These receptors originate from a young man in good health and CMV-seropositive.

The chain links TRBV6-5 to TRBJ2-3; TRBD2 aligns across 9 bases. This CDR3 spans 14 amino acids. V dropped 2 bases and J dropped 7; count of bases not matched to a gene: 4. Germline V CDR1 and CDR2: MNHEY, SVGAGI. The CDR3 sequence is CASSYAGGRNTQYF. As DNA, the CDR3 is TGTGCCAGCAGTTACGCGGGGGGGCGAAATACGCAGTATTTT.

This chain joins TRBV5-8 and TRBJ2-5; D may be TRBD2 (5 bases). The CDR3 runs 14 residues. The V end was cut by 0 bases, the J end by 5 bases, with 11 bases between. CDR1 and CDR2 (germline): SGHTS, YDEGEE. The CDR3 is CASSLDLAVETQYF. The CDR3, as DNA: TGTGCCAGCAGCTTGGACCTAGCAGTGGAGACCCAGTACTTC.

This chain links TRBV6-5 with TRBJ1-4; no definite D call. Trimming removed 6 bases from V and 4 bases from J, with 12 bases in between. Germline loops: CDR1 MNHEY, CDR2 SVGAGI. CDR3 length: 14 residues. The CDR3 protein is CASRIGGFNEKLFF. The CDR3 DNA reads TGTGCCAGCAGGATCGGAGGCTTTAATGAAAAACTGTTTTTT.

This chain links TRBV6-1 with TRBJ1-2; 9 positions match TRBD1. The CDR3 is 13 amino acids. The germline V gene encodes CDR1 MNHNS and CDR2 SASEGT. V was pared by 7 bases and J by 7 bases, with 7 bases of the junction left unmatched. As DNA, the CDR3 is TGTGCCAGCAAGGACAGGGGAGTTTCTGGCTACACCTTC. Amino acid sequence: CASKDRGVSGYTF.

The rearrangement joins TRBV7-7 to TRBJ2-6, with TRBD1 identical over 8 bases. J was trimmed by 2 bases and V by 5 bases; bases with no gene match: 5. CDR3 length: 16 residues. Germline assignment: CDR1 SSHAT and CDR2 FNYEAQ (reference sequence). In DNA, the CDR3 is TGTGCCAGCAGCCCAGGACAGGGTGCTGGGGCCAACGTCCTGACTTTC. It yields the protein CASSPGQGAGANVLTF.

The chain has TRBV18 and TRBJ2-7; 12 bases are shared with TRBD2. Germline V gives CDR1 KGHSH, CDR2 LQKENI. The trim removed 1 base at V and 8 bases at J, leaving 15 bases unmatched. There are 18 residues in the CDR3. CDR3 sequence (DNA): TGTGCCAGCTCACCACAGTCTAGCGGGAGGGCCCAGCCTAGCAAGCAGTACTTC. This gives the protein CASSPQSSGRAQPSKQYF.

The CDR3 loop reads CASSPQHTGELFF. For the CDR3, the DNA is TGTGCCAGCAGCCCACAGCACACCGGGGAGCTGTTTTTT. V is TRBV9 and J is TRBJ2-2, with D uncertain. V was trimmed by 4 bases and J by 3 bases, leaving 7 bases between them. The CDR3 loop spans 13 amino acids. Looked up from germline, CDR1 is SGDLS and CDR2 is YYNGEE.

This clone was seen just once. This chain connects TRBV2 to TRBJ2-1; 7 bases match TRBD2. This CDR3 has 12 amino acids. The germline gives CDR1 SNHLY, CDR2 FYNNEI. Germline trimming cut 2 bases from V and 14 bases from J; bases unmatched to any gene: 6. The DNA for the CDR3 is TGTGCCAGCAGTGAACTAGCGGAGGTGGAGTTCTTC. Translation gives CASSELAEVEFF. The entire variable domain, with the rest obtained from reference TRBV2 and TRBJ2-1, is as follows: EPEVTQTPSHQVTQMGQEVILRCVPISNHLYFYWYRQILGQKVEFLVSFYNNEISEKSEIFDDQFSVERPDGSNFTLKIRSTKLEDSAMYFCASSELAEVEFFGPGTRLTVL.

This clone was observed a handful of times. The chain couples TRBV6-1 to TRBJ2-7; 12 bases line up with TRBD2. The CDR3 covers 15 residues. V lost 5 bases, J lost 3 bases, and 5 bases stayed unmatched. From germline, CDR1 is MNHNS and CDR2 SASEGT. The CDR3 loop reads CASSTRTSGIYEQYF. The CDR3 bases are TGTGCCAGCAGTACCCGGACTAGCGGGATCTACGAGCAGTACTTC.

The CDR3 nucleotides are TGTGCCATCAGCGGGGACTATCTCCAGAATGAGCAGTTCTTC. Translating it yields CAISGDYLQNEQFF. The gene calls are TRBV10-3 and TRBJ2-1, with TRBD2 matching 7 bases. There are 14 residues in the CDR3. In germline, CDR1 is ENHRY, CDR2 SYGVKD. Unmatched junction bases numbered 9, after V lost 6 bases and J lost 7 bases.

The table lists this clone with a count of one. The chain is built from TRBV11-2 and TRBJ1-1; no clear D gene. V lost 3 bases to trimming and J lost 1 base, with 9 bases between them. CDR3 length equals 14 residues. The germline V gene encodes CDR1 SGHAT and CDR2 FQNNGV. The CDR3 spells CASSFGRGNTEAFF. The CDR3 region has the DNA TGTGCCAGCAGCTTTGGACGGGGGAACACTGAAGCTTTCTTT.

CDR3 coding DNA: TGTGCCTGGGCTGCGGTTTCACCCCTCCACTTT. This encodes CAWAAVSPLHF. The chain is built from TRBV30 and TRBJ1-6; unclear D gene. CDR1 and CDR2 (germline): GTSNPN, SVGIG (reference sequence). Trimming cost V 5 bases and J 9 bases, with 8 bases left between them. The CDR3 is made up of 11 amino acids.

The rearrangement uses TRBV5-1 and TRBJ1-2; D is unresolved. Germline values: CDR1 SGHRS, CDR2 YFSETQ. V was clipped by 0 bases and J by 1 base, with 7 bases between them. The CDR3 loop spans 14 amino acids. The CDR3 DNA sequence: TGCGCCAGCAGCTTGGGCGTCTATAACTATGGCTACACCTTC. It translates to CASSLGVYNYGYTF.

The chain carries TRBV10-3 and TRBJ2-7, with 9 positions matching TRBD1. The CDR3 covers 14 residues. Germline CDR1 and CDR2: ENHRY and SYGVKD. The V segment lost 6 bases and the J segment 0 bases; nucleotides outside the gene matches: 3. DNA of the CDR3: TGTGCCATCAGGGGGGACAGGGACTCCTACGAGCAGTACTTC. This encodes CAIRGDRDSYEQYF.

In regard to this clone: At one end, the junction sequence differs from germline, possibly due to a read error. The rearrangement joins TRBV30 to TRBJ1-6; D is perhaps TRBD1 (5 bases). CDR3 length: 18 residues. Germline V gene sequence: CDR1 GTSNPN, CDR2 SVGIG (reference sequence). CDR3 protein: CAWTRTGALSSYSSPLHF. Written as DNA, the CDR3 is TGTGCCTGGACCCGTACTGGGGCACTGAGCTCCTATAGTTCACCCCTCCACTTT.

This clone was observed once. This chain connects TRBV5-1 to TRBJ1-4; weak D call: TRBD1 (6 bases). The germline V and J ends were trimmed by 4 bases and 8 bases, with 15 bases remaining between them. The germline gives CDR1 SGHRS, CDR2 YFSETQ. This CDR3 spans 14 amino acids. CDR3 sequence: CASSLGTRWEKLFF. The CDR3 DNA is TGCGCCAGCAGCCTTGGGACAAGGTGGGAAAAACTGTTTTTT.

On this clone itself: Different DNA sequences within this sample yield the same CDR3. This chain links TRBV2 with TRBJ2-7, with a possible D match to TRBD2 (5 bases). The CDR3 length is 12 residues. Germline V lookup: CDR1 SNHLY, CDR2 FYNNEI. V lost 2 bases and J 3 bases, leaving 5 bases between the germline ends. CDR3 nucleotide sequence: TGTGCCAGCAGTGAACGGGGCTACGAGCAGTACTTC. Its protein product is CASSERGYEQYF.

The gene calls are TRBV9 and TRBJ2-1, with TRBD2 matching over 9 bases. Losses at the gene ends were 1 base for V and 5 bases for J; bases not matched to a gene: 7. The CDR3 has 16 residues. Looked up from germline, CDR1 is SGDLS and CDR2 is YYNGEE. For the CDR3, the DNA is TGTGCCAGCAGCGTACCCAGCGGGAGGACAAACAATGAGCAGTTCTTC. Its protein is CASSVPSGRTNNEQFF. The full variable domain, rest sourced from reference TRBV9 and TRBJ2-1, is DSGVTQTPKHLITATGQRVTLRCSPRSGDLSVYWYQQSLDQGLQFLIQYYNGEERAKGNILERFSAQQFPDLHSELNLSSLELGDSALYFCASSVPSGRTNNEQFFGPGTRLTVL.

The CDR3 loop is CASSRSEREGQETQYF. The CDR3 DNA follows: TGTGCCAGCAGCCGCTCTGAGAGGGAGGGACAAGAGACCCAGTACTTC. The chain links TRBV13 to TRBJ2-5; 7 bases align to TRBD2. This CDR3 contains 16 residues. Germline V gives CDR1 PRHDT, CDR2 FYEKMQ (reference sequence). Trimming took 5 bases from V and 2 from J; bases not matched to a gene: 11. Filled out from reference TRBV13 and TRBJ2-5, the complete variable domain reads AAGVIQSPRHLIKEKRETATLKCYPIPRHDTVYWYQQGPGQDPQFLISFYEKMQSDKGSIPDRFSAQQFSDYHSELNMSSLELGDSALYFCASSRSEREGQETQYFGPGTRLLVL.

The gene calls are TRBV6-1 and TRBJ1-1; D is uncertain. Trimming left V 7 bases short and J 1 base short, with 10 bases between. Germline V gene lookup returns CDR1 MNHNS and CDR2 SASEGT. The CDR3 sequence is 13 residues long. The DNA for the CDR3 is TGTGCCAGCAAACTGAGGGCGAACACTGAAGCTTTCTTT. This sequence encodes CASKLRANTEAFF.

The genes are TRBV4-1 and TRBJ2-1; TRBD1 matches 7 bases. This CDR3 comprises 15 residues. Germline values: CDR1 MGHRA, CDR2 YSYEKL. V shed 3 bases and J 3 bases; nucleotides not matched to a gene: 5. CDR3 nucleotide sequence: TGCGCCAGCAGCCAGGGACAGAGACTCTACAATGAGCAGTTCTTC. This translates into CASSQGQRLYNEQFF.

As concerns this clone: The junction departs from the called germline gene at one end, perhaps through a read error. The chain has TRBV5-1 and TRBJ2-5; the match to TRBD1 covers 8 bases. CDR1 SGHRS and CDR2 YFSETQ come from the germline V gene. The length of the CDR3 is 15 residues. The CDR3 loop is CASNLDRVGQETQYF. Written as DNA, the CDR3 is TGCGCCAGCAACTTGGACAGGGTCGGGCAAGAGACCCAGTACTTC.

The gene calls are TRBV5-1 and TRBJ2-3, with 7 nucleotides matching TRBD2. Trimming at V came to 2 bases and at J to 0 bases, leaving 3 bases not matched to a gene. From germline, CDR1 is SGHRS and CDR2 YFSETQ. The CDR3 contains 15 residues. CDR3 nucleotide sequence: TGCGCCAGCAGCTTTAGCGGGTCTAGCACAGATACGCAGTATTTT. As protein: CASSFSGSSTDTQYF.

CDR3 bases: TGTGCCAGCAGCCGAAATAACTTGGCAGATACGCAGTATTTT. Amino acids: CASSRNNLADTQYF. The chain is built from TRBV6-4 and TRBJ2-3; D gene ambiguous. The CDR3 loop spans 14 amino acids. The germline gives CDR1 MRHNA, CDR2 SNTAGT. Between the trimmed V and J ends, which lost 6 bases and 4 bases, there was a span of 14 bases.

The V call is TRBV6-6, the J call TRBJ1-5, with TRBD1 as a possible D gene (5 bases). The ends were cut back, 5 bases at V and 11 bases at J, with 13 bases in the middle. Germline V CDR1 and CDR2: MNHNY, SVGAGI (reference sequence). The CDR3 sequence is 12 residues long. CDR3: CASSRPGGAQHF. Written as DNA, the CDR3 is TGTGCCAGCAGTCGCCCGGGGGGGGCCCAGCATTTT.

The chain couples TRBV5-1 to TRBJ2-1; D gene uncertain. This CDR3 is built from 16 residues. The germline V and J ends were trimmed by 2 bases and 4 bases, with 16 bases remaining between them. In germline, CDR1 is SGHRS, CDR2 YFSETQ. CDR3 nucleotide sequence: TGCGCCAGCAGCTTCCTTAGAGGAGCTGGATACAATGAGCAGTTCTTC. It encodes CASSFLRGAGYNEQFF.

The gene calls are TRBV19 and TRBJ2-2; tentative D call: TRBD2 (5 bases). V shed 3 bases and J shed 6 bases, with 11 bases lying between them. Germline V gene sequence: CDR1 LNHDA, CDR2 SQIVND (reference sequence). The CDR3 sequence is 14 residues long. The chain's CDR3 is CASSITGNAGELFF. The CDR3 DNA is TGTGCCAGTAGTATTACGGGAAACGCCGGGGAGCTGTTTTTT.

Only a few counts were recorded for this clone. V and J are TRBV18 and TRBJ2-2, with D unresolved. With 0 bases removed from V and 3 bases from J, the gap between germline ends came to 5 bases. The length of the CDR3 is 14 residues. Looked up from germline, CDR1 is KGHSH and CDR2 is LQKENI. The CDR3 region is CASSPPYYTGELFF. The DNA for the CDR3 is TGTGCCAGCTCACCACCTTACTACACCGGGGAGCTGTTTTTT.

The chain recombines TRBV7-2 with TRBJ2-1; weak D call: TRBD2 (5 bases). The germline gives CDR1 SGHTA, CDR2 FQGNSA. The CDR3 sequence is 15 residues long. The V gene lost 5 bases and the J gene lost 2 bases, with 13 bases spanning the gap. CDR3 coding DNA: TGTGCCAGCAGCCTGACGGGGTTAACCTACAATGAGCAGTTCTTC. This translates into CASSLTGLTYNEQFF. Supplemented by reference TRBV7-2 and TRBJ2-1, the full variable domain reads GAGVSQSPSNKVTEKGKDVELRCDPISGHTALYWYRQSLGQGLEFLIYFQGNSAPDKSGLPSDRFSAERTGGSVSTLTIQRTQQEDSAVYLCASSLTGLTYNEQFFGPGTRLTVL.